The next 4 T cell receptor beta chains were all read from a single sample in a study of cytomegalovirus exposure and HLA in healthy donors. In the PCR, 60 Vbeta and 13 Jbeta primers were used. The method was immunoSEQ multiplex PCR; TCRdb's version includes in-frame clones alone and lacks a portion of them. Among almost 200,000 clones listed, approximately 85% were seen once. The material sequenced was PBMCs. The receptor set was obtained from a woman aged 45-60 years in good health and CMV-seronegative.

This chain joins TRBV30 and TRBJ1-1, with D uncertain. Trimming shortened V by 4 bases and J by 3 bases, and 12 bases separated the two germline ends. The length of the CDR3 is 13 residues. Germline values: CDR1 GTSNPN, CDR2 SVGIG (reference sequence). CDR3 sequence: CAWTSVKDTEAFF. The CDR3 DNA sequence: TGTGCCTGGACGAGCGTGAAGGACACTGAAGCTTTCTTT.

The CDR3 bases are TGTGCCAGCAGCCCATCGACAGGGCTGGGCACTGAAGCTTTCTTT. Translating it yields CASSPSTGLGTEAFF. This chain joins TRBV7-8 and TRBJ1-1; 7 nucleotides match TRBD1. This CDR3 has 15 amino acids. Germline CDR1 is SGHVS and CDR2 is FQNEAQ. V was pared by 5 bases and J by 4 bases, with 10 bases of the junction left unmatched.

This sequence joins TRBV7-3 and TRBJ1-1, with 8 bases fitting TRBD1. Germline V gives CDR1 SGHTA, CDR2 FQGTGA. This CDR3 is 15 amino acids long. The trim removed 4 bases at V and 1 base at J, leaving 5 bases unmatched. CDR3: CASSSQGAPNTEAFF. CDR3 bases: TGTGCCAGCAGCTCCCAGGGGGCCCCGAACACTGAAGCTTTCTTT.

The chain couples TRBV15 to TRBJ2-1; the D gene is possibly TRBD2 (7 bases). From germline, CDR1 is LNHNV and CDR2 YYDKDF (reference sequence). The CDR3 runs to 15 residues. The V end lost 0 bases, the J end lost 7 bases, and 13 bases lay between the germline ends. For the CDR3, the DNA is TGTGCCACCAGCAGAGAGGCGGGGGCGGGGAATGAGCAGTTCTTC. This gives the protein CATSREAGAGNEQFF.